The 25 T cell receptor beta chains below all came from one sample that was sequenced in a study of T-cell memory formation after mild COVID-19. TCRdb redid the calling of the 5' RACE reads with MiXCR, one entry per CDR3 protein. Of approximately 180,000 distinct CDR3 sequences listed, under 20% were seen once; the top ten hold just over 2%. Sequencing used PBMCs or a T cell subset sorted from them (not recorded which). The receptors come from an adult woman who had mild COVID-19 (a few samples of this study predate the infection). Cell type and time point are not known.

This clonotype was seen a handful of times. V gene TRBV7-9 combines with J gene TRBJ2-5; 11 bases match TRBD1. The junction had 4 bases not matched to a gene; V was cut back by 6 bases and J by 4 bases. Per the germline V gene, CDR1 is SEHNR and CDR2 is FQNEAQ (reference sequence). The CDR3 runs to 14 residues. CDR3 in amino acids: CASRSGTGGETQYF. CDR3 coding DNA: TGTGCCAGCAGAAGTGGGACAGGGGGAGAGACCCAGTACTTC.

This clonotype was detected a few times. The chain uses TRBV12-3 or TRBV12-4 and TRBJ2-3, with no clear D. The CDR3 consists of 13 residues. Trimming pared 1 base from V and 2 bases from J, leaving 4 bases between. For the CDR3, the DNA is TGTGCCAGCAGTTTAGAAAACACAGATACGCAGTATTTT. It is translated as CASSLENTDTQYF.

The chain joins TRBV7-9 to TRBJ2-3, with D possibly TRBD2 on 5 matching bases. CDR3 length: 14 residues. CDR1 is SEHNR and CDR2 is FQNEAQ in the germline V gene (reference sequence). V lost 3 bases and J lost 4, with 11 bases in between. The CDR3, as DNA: TGTGCCAGCAGCTTCAGGCTAGCCGCAGATACGCAGTATTTT. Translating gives CASSFRLAADTQYF.

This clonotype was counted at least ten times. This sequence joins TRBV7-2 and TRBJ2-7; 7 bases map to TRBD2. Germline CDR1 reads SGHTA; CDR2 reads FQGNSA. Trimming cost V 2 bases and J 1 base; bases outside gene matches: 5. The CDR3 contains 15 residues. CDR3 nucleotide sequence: TGTGCCAGCAGCTTACGTCGGGGGGTGTCCTACGAGCAGTACTTC. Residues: CASSLRRGVSYEQYF.

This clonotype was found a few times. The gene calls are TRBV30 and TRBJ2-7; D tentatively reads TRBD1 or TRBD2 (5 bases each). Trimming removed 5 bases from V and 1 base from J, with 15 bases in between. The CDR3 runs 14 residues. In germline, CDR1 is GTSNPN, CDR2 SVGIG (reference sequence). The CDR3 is CAWAGTYTSYEQYF. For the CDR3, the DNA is TGTGCCTGGGCCGGGACCTATACGTCCTACGAGCAGTACTTC.

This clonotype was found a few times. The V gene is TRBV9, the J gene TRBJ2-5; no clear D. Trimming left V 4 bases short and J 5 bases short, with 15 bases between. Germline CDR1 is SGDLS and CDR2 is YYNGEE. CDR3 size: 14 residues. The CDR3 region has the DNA TGTGCCAGCAGCCCCCGGCCCGACCGGGAGACCCAGTACTTC. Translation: CASSPRPDRETQYF.

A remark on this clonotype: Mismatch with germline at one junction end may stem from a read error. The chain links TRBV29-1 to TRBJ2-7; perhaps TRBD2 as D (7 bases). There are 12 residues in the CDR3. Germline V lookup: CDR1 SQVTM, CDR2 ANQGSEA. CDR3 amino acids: CSVDLGAGVLFF. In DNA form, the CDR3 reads TGCAGCGTTGACCTGGGGGCGGGAGTTTTGTTCTTC.

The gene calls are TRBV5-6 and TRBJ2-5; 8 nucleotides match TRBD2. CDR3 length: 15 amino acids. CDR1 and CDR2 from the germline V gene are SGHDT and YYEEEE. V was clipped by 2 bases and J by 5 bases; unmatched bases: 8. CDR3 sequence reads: CASSFERERGETQYF. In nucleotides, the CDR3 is TGTGCCAGCAGCTTCGAACGGGAGCGGGGGGAGACCCAGTACTTC.

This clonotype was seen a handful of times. This CDR3 reads CASSLSQGVSTDTQYF. In DNA, the CDR3 is TGTGCCAGCAGCTTATCCCAGGGGGTTAGCACAGATACGCAGTATTTT. This sequence joins TRBV7-6 and TRBJ2-3, with TRBD1 matching over 7 bases. V trimming: 2 bases; J trimming: 0 bases; junction bases outside the gene matches: 5. Per the germline V gene, CDR1 is SGHVS and CDR2 is FNYEAQ. The CDR3 loop spans 16 amino acids. Full variable domain (outside the CDR3, taken from reference TRBV7-6 and TRBJ2-3): GAGVSQSPRYKVTKRGQDVALRCDPISGHVSLYWYRQALGQGPEFLTYFNYEAQQDKSGLPNDRFSAERPEGSISTLTIQRTEQRDSAMYRCASSLSQGVSTDTQYFGPGTRLTVL.

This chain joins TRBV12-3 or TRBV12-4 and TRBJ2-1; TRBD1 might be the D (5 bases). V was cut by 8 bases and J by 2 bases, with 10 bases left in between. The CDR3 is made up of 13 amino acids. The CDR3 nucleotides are TGTGCCAGCTCAGGGCTAGCCTACAATGAGCAGTTCTTC. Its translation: CASSGLAYNEQFF.

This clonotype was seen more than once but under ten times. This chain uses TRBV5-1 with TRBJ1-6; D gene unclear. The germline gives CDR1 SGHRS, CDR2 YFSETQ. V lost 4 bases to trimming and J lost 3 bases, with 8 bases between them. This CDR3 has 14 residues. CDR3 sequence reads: CASSMDSYNSPLHF. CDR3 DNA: TGCGCCAGCAGCATGGATAGCTATAATTCACCCCTCCACTTT.

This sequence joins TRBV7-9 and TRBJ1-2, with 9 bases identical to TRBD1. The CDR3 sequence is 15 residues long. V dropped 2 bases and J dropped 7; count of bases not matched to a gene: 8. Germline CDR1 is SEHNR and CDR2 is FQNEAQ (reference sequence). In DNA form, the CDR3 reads TGTGCCAGCAGCTTAATGCGGGACAGGGTGCCTGGCTACACCTTC. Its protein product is CASSLMRDRVPGYTF.

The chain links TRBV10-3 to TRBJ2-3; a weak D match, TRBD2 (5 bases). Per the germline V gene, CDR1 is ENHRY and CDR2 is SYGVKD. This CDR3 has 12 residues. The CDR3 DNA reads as TGTGCTTCCCCGGGGTTGCCAGATACGCAGTATTTT. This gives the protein CASPGLPDTQYF.

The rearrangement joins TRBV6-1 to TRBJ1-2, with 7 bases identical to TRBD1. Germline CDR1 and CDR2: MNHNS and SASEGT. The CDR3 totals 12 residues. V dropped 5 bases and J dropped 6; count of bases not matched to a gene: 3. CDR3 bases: TGTGCCAGCAGTCGACAGGGCGATGGCTACACCTTC. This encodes CASSRQGDGYTF.

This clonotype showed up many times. The CDR3: CATSDPRQGDTQYF. The CDR3 DNA reads as TGTGCCACCAGTGATCCCCGACAGGGAGATACGCAGTATTTT. The genes are TRBV24-1 and TRBJ2-3; TRBD1 matches 7 bases. Per the germline V gene, CDR1 is KGHDR and CDR2 is SFDVKD. The V and J ends lost 3 bases and 5 bases, in that order; junction bases with no gene match: 4. CDR3 size: 14 residues.

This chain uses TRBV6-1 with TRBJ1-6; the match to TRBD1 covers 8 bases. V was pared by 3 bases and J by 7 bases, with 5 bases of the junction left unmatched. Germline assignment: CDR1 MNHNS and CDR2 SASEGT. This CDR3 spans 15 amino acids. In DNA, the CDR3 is TGTGCCAGCAGTGAGACGGACAGGGAGAATTCACCCCTCCACTTT. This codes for CASSETDRENSPLHF.

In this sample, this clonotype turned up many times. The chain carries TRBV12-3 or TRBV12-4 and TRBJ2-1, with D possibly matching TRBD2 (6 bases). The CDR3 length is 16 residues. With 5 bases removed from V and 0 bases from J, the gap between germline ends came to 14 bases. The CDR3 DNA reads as TGTGCCAGCAGTAACATGCGGGATAGCTCCTACAATGAGCAGTTCTTC. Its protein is CASSNMRDSSYNEQFF.

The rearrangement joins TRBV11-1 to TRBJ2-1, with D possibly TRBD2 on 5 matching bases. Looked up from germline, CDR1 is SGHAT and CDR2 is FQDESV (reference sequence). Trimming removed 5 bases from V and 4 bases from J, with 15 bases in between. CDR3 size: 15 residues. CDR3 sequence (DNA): TGTGCCAGCAGCATACTATCCGGGGTGTACAATGAGCAGTTCTTC. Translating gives CASSILSGVYNEQFF.

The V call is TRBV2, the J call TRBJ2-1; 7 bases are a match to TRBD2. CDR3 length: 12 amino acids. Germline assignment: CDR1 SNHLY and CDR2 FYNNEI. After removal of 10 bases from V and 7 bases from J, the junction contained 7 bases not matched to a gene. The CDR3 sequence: CATTISGNEQFF. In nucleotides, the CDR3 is TGTGCCACGACGATTAGCGGGAATGAGCAGTTCTTC.

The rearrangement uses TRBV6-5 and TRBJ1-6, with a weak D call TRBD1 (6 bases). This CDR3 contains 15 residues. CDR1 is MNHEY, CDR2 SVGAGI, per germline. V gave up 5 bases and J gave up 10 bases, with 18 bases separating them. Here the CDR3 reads CASSPGQLSRSPLHF. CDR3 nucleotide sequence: TGTGCCAGCAGTCCCGGACAGCTCTCTAGGTCACCCCTCCACTTT.

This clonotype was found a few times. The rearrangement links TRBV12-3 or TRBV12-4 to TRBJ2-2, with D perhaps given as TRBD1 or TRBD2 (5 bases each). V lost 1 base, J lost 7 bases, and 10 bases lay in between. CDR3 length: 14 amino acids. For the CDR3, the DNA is TGTGCCAGCAGTTTAGGTCCAGGGAGCGGGGAGCTGTTTTTT. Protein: CASSLGPGSGELFF.

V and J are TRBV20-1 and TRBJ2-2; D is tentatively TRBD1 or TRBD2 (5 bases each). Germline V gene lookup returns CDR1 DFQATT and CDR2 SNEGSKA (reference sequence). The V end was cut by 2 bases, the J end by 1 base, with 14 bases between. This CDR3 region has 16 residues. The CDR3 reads CSARNPRDGNTGELFF. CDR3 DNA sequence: TGCAGTGCTAGAAATCCCAGGGACGGGAACACCGGGGAGCTGTTTTTT.

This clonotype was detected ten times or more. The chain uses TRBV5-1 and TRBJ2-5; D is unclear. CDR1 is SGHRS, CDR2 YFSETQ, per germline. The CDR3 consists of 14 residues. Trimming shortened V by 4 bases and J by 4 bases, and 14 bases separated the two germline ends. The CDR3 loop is CASSPVGSPETQYF. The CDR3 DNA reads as TGCGCCAGCAGCCCTGTCGGCAGCCCAGAGACCCAGTACTTC.

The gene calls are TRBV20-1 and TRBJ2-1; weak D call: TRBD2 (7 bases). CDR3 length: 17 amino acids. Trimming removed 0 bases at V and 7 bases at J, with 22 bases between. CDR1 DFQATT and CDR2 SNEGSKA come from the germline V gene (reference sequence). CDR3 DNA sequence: TGCAGTGCTAGAGATGCGGCTTGGGCAGGGGAGGGAAATGAGCAGTTCTTC. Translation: CSARDAAWAGEGNEQFF.

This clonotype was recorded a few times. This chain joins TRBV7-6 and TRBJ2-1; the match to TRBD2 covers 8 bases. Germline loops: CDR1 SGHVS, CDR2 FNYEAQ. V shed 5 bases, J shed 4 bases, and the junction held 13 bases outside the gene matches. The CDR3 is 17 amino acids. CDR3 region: CASSPQTGGGPYNEQFF. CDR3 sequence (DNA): TGTGCCAGCAGCCCGCAAACCGGCGGGGGGCCTTACAATGAGCAGTTCTTC.